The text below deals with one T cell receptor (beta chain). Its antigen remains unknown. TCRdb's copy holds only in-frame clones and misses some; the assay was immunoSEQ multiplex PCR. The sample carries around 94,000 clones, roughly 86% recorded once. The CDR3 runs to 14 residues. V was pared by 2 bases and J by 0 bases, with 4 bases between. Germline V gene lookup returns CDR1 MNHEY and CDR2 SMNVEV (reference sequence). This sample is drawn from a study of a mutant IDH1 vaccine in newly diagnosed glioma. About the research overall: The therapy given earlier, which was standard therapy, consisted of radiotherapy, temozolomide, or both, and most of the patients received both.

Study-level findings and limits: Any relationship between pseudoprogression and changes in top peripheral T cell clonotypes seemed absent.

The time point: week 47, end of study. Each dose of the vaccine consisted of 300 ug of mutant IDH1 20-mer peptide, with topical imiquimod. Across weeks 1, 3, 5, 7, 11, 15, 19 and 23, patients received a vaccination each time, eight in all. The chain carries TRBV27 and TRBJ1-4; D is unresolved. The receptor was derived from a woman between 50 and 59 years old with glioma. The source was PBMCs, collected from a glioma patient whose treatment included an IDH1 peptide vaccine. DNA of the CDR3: TGTGCCAGCAGTTTAAGGTCAACTAATGAAAAACTGTTTTTT. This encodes CASSLRSTNEKLFF. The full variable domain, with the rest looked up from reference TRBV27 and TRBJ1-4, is EAQVTQNPRYLITVTGKKLTVTCSQNMNHEYMSWYRQDPGLGLRQIYYSMNVEVTDKGDVPEGYKVSRKEKRNFPLILESPSPNQTSLYFCASSLRSTNEKLFFGSGTQLSVL.